Each of the 23 T cell receptor beta chains below was sequenced from the same sample in a study of blood T cell repertoires in COVID-19. This table comes from immunoSEQ multiplex PCR, and its TCRdb copy is limited to in-frame clones, with some not included. In the table there are about 88,000 clones, about nine tenths of which are singletons. The sequenced material came from peripheral blood. These receptors all come from a male donor with acute or convalescent COVID-19.

The chain employs TRBV7-2 and TRBJ1-2; TRBD1 might be the D (5 bases). V was clipped by 1 base and J by 6 bases, with 12 bases between them. CDR3 size: 14 residues. Germline CDR1 SGHTA, CDR2 FQGNSA. CDR3 DNA: TGTGCCAGCAGCTTAGTAAGGGACTCCCATGGCTACACCTTC. Its translation is CASSLVRDSHGYTF.

This sequence joins TRBV7-2 and TRBJ2-7, with 7 bases identical to TRBD2. The CDR3 consists of 14 residues. The V and J ends lost 2 bases and 6 bases, in that order; junction bases with no gene match: 7. Per the germline V gene, CDR1 is SGHTA and CDR2 is FQGNSA. The CDR3: CASSLSRGVGEQYF. The CDR3 DNA reads as TGTGCCAGCAGCTTATCCCGGGGGGTGGGCGAGCAGTACTTC. Full variable domain (rest looked up from reference TRBV7-2 and TRBJ2-7): GAGVSQSPSNKVTEKGKDVELRCDPISGHTALYWYRQSLGQGLEFLIYFQGNSAPDKSGLPSDRFSAERTGGSVSTLTIQRTQQEDSAVYLCASSLSRGVGEQYFGPGTRLTVT.

The V gene is TRBV19, the J gene TRBJ1-5; D might be TRBD1 (5 bases). V lost 2 bases, J lost 0 bases, and 8 bases lay in between. This CDR3 region has 15 residues. Germline V gives CDR1 LNHDA, CDR2 SQIVND (reference sequence). The CDR3 DNA reads as TGTGCCAGTAGTATATCCGGGGGTAGCAATCAGCCCCAGCATTTT. This gives the protein CASSISGGSNQPQHF.

V and J are TRBV3-1 (or the pseudogene TRBV3-2) and TRBJ2-3; TRBD2 matches at 8 bases. The J segment lost 5 bases and the V segment lost 4 bases, leaving 14 bases of the junction unmatched. Germline CDR1 reads LGHDT; CDR2 reads YNNKEL (reference sequence). The CDR3 extends over 17 amino acids. The CDR3 here is CASSPPPAGAAKDTQYF. The CDR3 region has the DNA TGTGCCAGCAGCCCTCCCCCAGCGGGGGCCGCTAAAGATACGCAGTATTTT.

The sample holds a few counts of this clone. The rearrangement uses TRBV7-8 and TRBJ1-5; D remains ambiguous. V shed 0 bases and J shed 7 bases, with 16 bases lying between them. The CDR3 length is 16 residues. Germline CDR1 SGHVS, CDR2 FQNEAQ. The DNA of the CDR3 is TGTGCCAGCAGCTTAGCGGCGGCGGGAGGCAGGCAGCCCCAGCATTTT. Translating gives CASSLAAAGGRQPQHF.

This clone was seen only once. The CDR3 coding sequence is TGTGCCAGCAGCTTCGAGGGAATGACCGGGGAGCTGTTTTTT. Protein sequence: CASSFEGMTGELFF. The gene calls are TRBV7-9 and TRBJ2-2; D possibly corresponds to TRBD2 (5 bases). The V end was cut by 3 bases, the J end by 5 bases, with 10 bases between. Looked up from germline, CDR1 is SEHNR and CDR2 is FQNEAQ (reference sequence). This CDR3 is built from 14 residues.

J is TRBJ2-5 and V is TRBV5-1; TRBD1 agrees at 8 bases. The CDR3 is 17 amino acids. With V trimmed by 0 bases and J by 5 bases, 12 bases remained unmatched. Germline V gene data show CDR1 as SGHRS and CDR2 as YFSETQ. The CDR3 DNA follows: TGCGCCAGCAGCTTGGCTGGGATGGCAGGGGGCGCCGAGACCCAGTACTTC. Amino acid sequence: CASSLAGMAGGAETQYF.

The chain recombines TRBV20-1 with TRBJ1-5; perhaps TRBD1 as D (5 bases). The CDR3 length is 18 residues. Germline V CDR1 and CDR2: DFQATT, SNEGSKA (reference sequence). V dropped 3 bases and J dropped 7 bases, with 28 bases sitting between them. DNA of the CDR3: TGCAGTGCTAGTAAGGTCAGGCGGGCAGGGTTCGGGAGCCAGCCCCAGCATTTT. It encodes CSASKVRRAGFGSQPQHF.

This chain uses TRBV30 with TRBJ1-3; possibly TRBD1 for D (6 bases). This CDR3 comprises 14 residues. In germline, CDR1 is GTSNPN, CDR2 SVGIG (reference sequence). Trimming shortened V by 2 bases and J by 2 bases, and 10 bases separated the two germline ends. CDR3: CAWSQGRAGNTIYF. The CDR3 nucleotides read TGTGCCTGGAGTCAGGGGCGGGCTGGAAACACCATATATTTT.

CDR3 bases: TGTGCCAGCAGTTCGCAGGGTTACGAGCAGTACTTC. It specifies CASSSQGYEQYF. The chain uses TRBV27 and TRBJ2-7, with a tentative D call TRBD1 (5 bases). V lost 4 bases to trimming and J lost 4 bases, with 8 bases between them. The CDR3 runs 12 residues. Germline CDR1 is MNHEY and CDR2 is SMNVEV (reference sequence).

V is TRBV4-1 and J is TRBJ2-3, with 11 bases identical to TRBD2. Unmatched junction bases numbered 9, after V lost 0 bases and J lost 4 bases. Germline loops: CDR1 MGHRA, CDR2 YSYEKL. The CDR3 loop spans 18 amino acids. CDR3 protein: CASSQDRVAGGRADTQYF. The CDR3, as DNA: TGCGCCAGCAGCCAAGATAGGGTAGCGGGGGGGAGGGCAGATACGCAGTATTTT.

This clone was picked up a small number of times. This sequence joins TRBV30 and TRBJ2-7, with D possibly being TRBD1 (5 bases). In germline, CDR1 is GTSNPN, CDR2 SVGIG (reference sequence). The CDR3 spans 17 residues. V lost 2 bases to trimming and J lost 3 bases, with 23 bases between them. As DNA, the CDR3 is TGTGCCTGGAGTCCTCCCCCCAGGGCCTTCCTGATCTACGAGCAGTACTTC. Translating it yields CAWSPPPRAFLIYEQYF. The whole variable domain, filled in from reference TRBV30 and TRBJ2-7, reads SQTIHQWPATLVQPVGSPLSLECTVEGTSNPNLYWYRQAAGRGLQLLFYSVGIGQISSEVPQNLSASRPQDRQFILSSKKLLLSDSGFYLCAWSPPPRAFLIYEQYFGPGTRLTVT.

This chain uses TRBV10-3 with TRBJ2-3; TRBD2 aligns across 7 bases. This CDR3 has 14 residues. Germline CDR1 is ENHRY and CDR2 is SYGVKD. V trimming: 7 bases; J trimming: 4 bases; junction bases outside the gene matches: 8. The CDR3, as DNA: TGTGCCATCAATTTGGGAGGGGAGGCAGATACGCAGTATTTT. It codes for CAINLGGEADTQYF.

The chain is built from TRBV5-1 and TRBJ2-5; 9 bases align to TRBD2. Germline CDR1 is SGHRS and CDR2 is YFSETQ. Losses at the gene ends were 4 bases for V and 2 bases for J; bases not matched to a gene: 9. This CDR3 region has 16 residues. CDR3 nucleotide sequence: TGCGCCAGCAGCGATGGCGGGACTAGCAGTCAAGAGACCCAGTACTTC. Amino acids: CASSDGGTSSQETQYF.

The chain recombines TRBV3-1 (or the pseudogene TRBV3-2) with TRBJ2-7; 14 bases fit TRBD2. This CDR3 region has 15 residues. Per germline, CDR1 LGHDT and CDR2 YNNKEL (reference sequence). With V trimmed by 4 bases and J by 2 bases, 1 base remained unmatched. CDR3 region: CASSRTSGGTYEQYF. The CDR3 DNA sequence: TGTGCCAGCAGCCGGACTAGCGGGGGGACCTACGAGCAGTACTTC.

This chain joins TRBV11-2 and TRBJ2-3, with 13 nucleotides matching TRBD2. Trimming at V came to 6 bases and at J to 6 bases, leaving 6 bases not matched to a gene. The CDR3 covers 15 residues. Germline values: CDR1 SGHAT, CDR2 FQNNGV. The CDR3 is CASRRLAGGPDTQYF. CDR3 sequence (DNA): TGTGCCAGCAGAAGACTAGCGGGGGGCCCCGATACGCAGTATTTT.

Only one count was recorded for this clone. The chain has TRBV7-8 and TRBJ2-7; D might be TRBD2 (6 bases). Germline V CDR1 and CDR2: SGHVS, FQNEAQ. V lost 5 bases and J 3 bases, leaving 14 bases between the germline ends. This CDR3 has 14 residues. In DNA, the CDR3 is TGTGCCAGCAGCCCACTAGCTCTTGGCTACGAGCAGTACTTC. Translation: CASSPLALGYEQYF.

The chain links TRBV18 to TRBJ2-7; possible D gene TRBD1, 6 bases. This CDR3 comprises 13 residues. Between the trimmed V and J ends, which lost 4 bases and 6 bases, there was a span of 13 bases. Germline V gives CDR1 KGHSH, CDR2 LQKENI. CDR3: CASSLGGRAEQYF. The CDR3, as DNA: TGTGCCAGCTCACTTGGGGGCAGGGCCGAGCAGTACTTC. Filled out from reference TRBV18 and TRBJ2-7, the complete variable domain reads NAGVMQNPRHLVRRRGQEARLRCSPMKGHSHVYWYRQLPEEGLKFMVYLQKENIIDESGMPKERFSAEFPKEGPSILRIQQVVRGDSAAYFCASSLGGRAEQYFGPGTRLTVT.

CDR3 bases: TGTGCCACCAGAGACGGACAGGGCGATTACGAGCAGTACTTC. It is translated as CATRDGQGDYEQYF. V usage is TRBV15 and J usage is TRBJ2-7, with 8 bases matching TRBD1. Trimming at V came to 6 bases and at J to 4 bases, leaving 8 bases not matched to a gene. This CDR3 comprises 14 residues. Germline V gives CDR1 LNHNV, CDR2 YYDKDF (reference sequence).

The gene calls are TRBV5-5 and TRBJ1-1; the match to TRBD1 covers 7 bases. Per germline, CDR1 SGHKS and CDR2 YYEKEE (reference sequence). V lost 0 bases and J lost 7; bases outside the gene matches: 6. The CDR3 spans 14 residues. CDR3 DNA: TGTGCCAGCAGCTTGGAGGGTGGGACAGTTGAAGCTTTCTTT. Protein product: CASSLEGGTVEAFF. Based on the CDR3 plus reference TRBV5-5 and TRBJ1-1, the full variable domain is DAGVTQSPTHLIKTRGQQVTLRCSPISGHKSVSWYQQVLGQGPQFIFQYYEKEERGRGNFPDRFSARQFPNYSSELNVNALLLGDSALYLCASSLEGGTVEAFFGQGTRLTVV.

The chain employs TRBV28 and TRBJ1-1, with 7 bases identical to TRBD1. The length of the CDR3 is 12 residues. V was pared by 5 bases and J by 5 bases, with 2 bases of the junction left unmatched. The germline V gene has CDR1 MDHEN and CDR2 SYDVKM. The CDR3 sequence: CASSDRETEAFF. CDR3 nucleotides: TGTGCCAGCAGTGACAGGGAGACTGAAGCTTTCTTT.

This chain joins TRBV19 and TRBJ1-5; 7 bases fit TRBD1. CDR1 and CDR2 from the germline V gene are LNHDA and SQIVND (reference sequence). Trimming took 10 bases from V and 1 from J; bases not matched to a gene: 7. The CDR3 has 14 amino acids. In DNA, the CDR3 is TGTGCCACCGCGGACAGGTCGAGCAATCAGCCCCAGCATTTT. The encoded protein is CATADRSSNQPQHF. The variable domain in full, with the rest retrieved from reference TRBV19 and TRBJ1-5, is DGGITQSPKYLFRKEGQNVTLSCEQNLNHDAMYWYRQDPGQGLRLIYYSQIVNDFQKGDIAEGYSVSREKKESFPLTVTSAQKNPTAFYLCATADRSSNQPQHFGDGTRLSIL.

This sequence joins TRBV19 and TRBJ2-2; 7 nucleotides line up with TRBD1. V shed 1 base, J shed 4 bases, and the junction held 6 bases outside the gene matches. The germline V gene encodes CDR1 LNHDA and CDR2 SQIVND (reference sequence). This CDR3 comprises 16 residues. As DNA, the CDR3 is TGTGCCAGTAGTATAGGCCGGGACAGCCCCACCGGGGAGCTGTTTTTT. This encodes CASSIGRDSPTGELFF.